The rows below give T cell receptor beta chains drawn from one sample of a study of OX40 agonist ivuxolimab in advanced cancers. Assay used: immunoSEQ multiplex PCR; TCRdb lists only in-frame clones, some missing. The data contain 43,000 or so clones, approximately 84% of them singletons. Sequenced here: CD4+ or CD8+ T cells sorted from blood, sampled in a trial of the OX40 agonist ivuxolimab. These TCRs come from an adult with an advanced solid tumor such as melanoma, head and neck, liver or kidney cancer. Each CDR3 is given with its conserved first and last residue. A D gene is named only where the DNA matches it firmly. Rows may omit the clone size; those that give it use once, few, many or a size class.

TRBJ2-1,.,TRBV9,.,TGTGCCAGCAGCGTAGCTCTCCCGGGGTGGGGACATGAGCAGTTCTTC,CASSVALPGWGHEQFF
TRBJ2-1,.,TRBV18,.,TGTGCCAGCTCACGGTCACAAAACTCCTACAATGAGCAGTTCTTC,CASSRSQNSYNEQFF
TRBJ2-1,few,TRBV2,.,TGTGCCAGCAGTGAAGGGACAGCATACAATGAGCAGTTCTTC,CASSEGTAYNEQFF
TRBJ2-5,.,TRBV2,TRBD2,TGTGCCAGCAGTGAGAGCGGACTAGCTAGGCAAGAGACCCAGTACTTC,CASSESGLARQETQYF
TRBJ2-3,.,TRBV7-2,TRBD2,TGTGCCAGCAGCCCCCTAGCGGCCACTAGCACAGATACGCAGTATTTT,CASSPLAATSTDTQYF
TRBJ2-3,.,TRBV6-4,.,TGTGCCAGCAGTAACGAGCTAGGGGCAGATACGCAGTATTTT,CASSNELGADTQYF
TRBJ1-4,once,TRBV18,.,TGTGCCAGCTCACCTCGGACAGCGGGGGAAAAACTGTTTTTT,CASSPRTAGEKLFF
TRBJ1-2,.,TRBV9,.,TGTGCCAGCAGCCCCCACGTCGGGGGGGCTGGTGGCTACACCTTC,CASSPHVGGAGGYTF
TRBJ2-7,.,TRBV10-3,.,TGTGCCATCAGTGCTAGCTTGAATAACGACGAGCAGTACTTC,CAISASLNNDEQYF
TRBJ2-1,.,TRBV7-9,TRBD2,TGTGCCAGCAGCCCTAGGACTAGCGGGGGGGCCGATGAGCAGTTCTTC,CASSPRTSGGADEQFF
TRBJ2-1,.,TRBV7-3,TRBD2,TGTGCCAGCAGCTTAGGGACTAGCGGGAGCGATGAGCAGTTCTTC,CASSLGTSGSDEQFF
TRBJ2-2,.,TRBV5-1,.,TGCGCCAGCAGCCCCTACAACACCGGGGAGCTGTTTTTT,CASSPYNTGELFF
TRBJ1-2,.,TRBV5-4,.,TGTGCCAGCAGCTTGGGGGGCGATTTCTATGGCTACACCTTC,CASSLGGDFYGYTF
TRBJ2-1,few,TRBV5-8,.,TGTGCCAGCAGCTTGTTCGTCGGTGGGGCCTACAATGAGCAGTTCTTC,CASSLFVGGAYNEQFF
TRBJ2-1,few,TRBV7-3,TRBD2,TGTGCCAGCAGCTCGGGACTAGCGGGGAGGGCCTACAATGAGCAGTTCTTC,CASSSGLAGRAYNEQFF
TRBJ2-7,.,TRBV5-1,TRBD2,TGCGCCAGCAGGGACAGGACTAGCGGGACCGAGCAGTACTTC,CASRDRTSGTEQYF
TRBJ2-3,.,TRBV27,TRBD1,TGTGCCAGCAGCATTAAGCCCGGGACAGGGGAAGATCCTACGCAGTATTTT,CASSIKPGTGEDPTQYF
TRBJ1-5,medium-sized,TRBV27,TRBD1,TGTGCCAGCGGAAAAATACAGGGGAGAGTAGGTCAGCCCCAGCATTTT,CASGKIQGRVGQPQHF
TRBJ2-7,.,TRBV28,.,TGTGCCAGCACAGACTCCCTAGGCGGCTACGAGCAGTACTTC,CASTDSLGGYEQYF
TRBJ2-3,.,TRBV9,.,TGTGCCAGCAGCGTAGGGTCGGATACGCAGTATTTT,CASSVGSDTQYF
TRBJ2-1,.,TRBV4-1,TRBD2,TGCGCCAGCAGCGTCCCGGGACTAGGGAAATACAATGAGCAGTTCTTC,CASSVPGLGKYNEQFF
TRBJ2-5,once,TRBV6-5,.,TGTGCCAGCAGTTACGGGCAAGAGACCCAGTACTTC,CASSYGQETQYF
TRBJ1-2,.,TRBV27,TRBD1,TGTGCCAGCAGTCCGGGACAGGGAGGAGCTAACTATGGCTACACCTTC,CASSPGQGGANYGYTF
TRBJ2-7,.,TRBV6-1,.,TGTGCCAGCAGAGTAGGGCAGCAATACGAGCAGTACTTC,CASRVGQQYEQYF
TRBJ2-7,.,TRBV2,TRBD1,TGTGCCAGCAGTGGGGACAGCCTTAGCTCCTACGAGCAGTACTTC,CASSGDSLSSYEQYF